One sample yielded the 8 T cell receptor beta chains listed below, sequenced in a study of persistence of HIV-infected CD4 T cells. Stimulation used about 9.2 ug/mL lysate from CMV-infected fibroblasts. CD4+ T cells upregulating both CD40 ligand and CD69 were sorted as responding cells. The immunoSEQ assay was version 4, run in survey mode. The method was immunoSEQ multiplex PCR; TCRdb's version includes in-frame clones alone and lacks a portion of them. This repertoire shows about 5,000 clones, around two thirds found once; its top ten account for around 40%. Antigens for these TCRs are unknown. This material consisted of CD4+ T cells sorted from PBMCs after approximately 20-hour stimulation, taken from a patient who received antiretroviral therapy. The source of these receptors is an adult man with HIV who was CMV-seropositive.

The chain combines TRBV14 with TRBJ1-4, with TRBD1 as a possible D gene (6 bases). The CDR3 has 18 residues. Trimming cost V 8 bases and J 4 bases, with 26 bases left between them. From germline, CDR1 is SGHDN and CDR2 FVKESK. Here the CDR3 reads CASGPLEASRTDNEKLFF. CDR3 coding DNA: TGTGCCAGCGGGCCTCTGGAGGCCTCGCGGACAGATAATGAAAAACTGTTTTTT.

This chain links TRBV15 with TRBJ1-2; D might be TRBD1 (6 bases). The V end was cut by 0 bases, the J end by 6 bases, with 17 bases between. The germline gives CDR1 LNHNV, CDR2 YYDKDF (reference sequence). The CDR3 is 16 amino acids. In nucleotides, the CDR3 is TGTGCCACCAGCAGAGATCCTGGTCGAGGGGGACATGGCTACACCTTC. Protein product: CATSRDPGRGGHGYTF.

Turning to this clone: A much bigger clone sits one base away, suggesting this may be a read error. This rearrangement joins TRBV3-1 (or the pseudogene TRBV3-2) to TRBJ1-1, with 7 bases aligning to TRBD1. The CDR3 runs to 19 residues. Germline V lookup: CDR1 LGHDT, CDR2 YNNKEL (reference sequence). This CDR3 reads CTSSHPFTRQGFMNTEAFF. The CDR3 DNA reads as TGTACCAGCAGCCACCCTTTTACCCGACAGGGCTTCATGAACACTGAAGCTTTCTTT.

The chain combines TRBV6-2 or TRBV6-3 with TRBJ1-2; 9 bases are shared with TRBD1. V trimming: 5 bases; J trimming: 7 bases; junction bases outside the gene matches: 5. The germline CDR1 and CDR2 sequences are MNHEY and SVGEGT. This CDR3 is built from 13 residues. The chain's CDR3 is CASSLGTGLGYTF. Written as DNA, the CDR3 is TGTGCCAGCAGTCTCGGGACAGGGCTTGGCTACACCTTC.

The chain joins TRBV6-5 to TRBJ2-3; D remains unclear. This CDR3 is built from 14 residues. Germline CDR1 and CDR2: MNHEY and SVGAGI. V was trimmed by 6 bases and J by 1 base, leaving 11 bases between them. The CDR3 loop reads CASRSVSGTDTQYF. The CDR3 DNA follows: TGTGCCAGCAGATCGGTCTCCGGCACAGATACGCAGTATTTT.

This chain joins TRBV4-3 and TRBJ2-7; D is undetermined. Germline V lookup: CDR1 LGHNA, CDR2 YSLEER. CDR3 size: 16 residues. Between the trimmed V and J ends, which lost 1 base and 0 bases, there was a span of 13 bases. In nucleotides, the CDR3 is TGCGCCAGCAGCCAAGGGACCACAAAGCCCTCCTACGAGCAGTACTTC. Translating gives CASSQGTTKPSYEQYF.

This clone has more than one count but fewer than ten. The chain couples TRBV5-1 to TRBJ1-6; D remains unclear. The CDR3 loop spans 14 amino acids. Germline loops: CDR1 SGHRS, CDR2 YFSETQ. The V end lost 2 bases, the J end lost 7 bases, and 10 bases lay between the germline ends. DNA for the CDR3: TGCGCCAGCAGCTTTGGAGGCGCGAATTCACCCCTCCACTTT. Protein sequence: CASSFGGANSPLHF.

J is TRBJ1-2 and V is TRBV19; 8 positions match TRBD1. The J segment lost 0 bases and the V segment lost 5 bases, leaving 5 bases of the junction unmatched. Looked up from germline, CDR1 is LNHDA and CDR2 is SQIVND (reference sequence). This CDR3 spans 15 amino acids. The CDR3: CASSSPDRANYGYTF. For the CDR3, the DNA is TGTGCCAGTAGTTCCCCGGACAGGGCTAACTATGGCTACACCTTC.